Below, 20 T cell receptor beta chains from the same sample are listed, as sequenced in a study of technical replicates of blood from several donors. Profiled with immunoSEQ multiplex PCR; TCRdb holds only in-frame clones, not every one. The sample includes over 75,000 clones, approximately 97% of them seen just once. Input material: T cells isolated from PBMCs. All receptors come from a human donor in good health.

CDR3 coding DNA: TGCGCCAGCAGCTTAGCGACCCCCGGGGGATCTTATGGCTACACCTTC. This encodes CASSLATPGGSYGYTF. The rearrangement joins TRBV5-1 to TRBJ1-2, with D possibly being TRBD1 (5 bases). Germline V CDR1 and CDR2: SGHRS, YFSETQ. Trimming cost V 2 bases and J 5 bases, with 19 bases left between them. The CDR3 loop spans 16 amino acids.

The J gene is TRBJ2-7, the V gene TRBV27; 11 bases match TRBD2. The germline gives CDR1 MNHEY, CDR2 SMNVEV (reference sequence). The CDR3 runs to 16 residues. The V gene end was trimmed by 2 bases and the J gene end by 2 bases; junction bases not matched to a gene: 5. The CDR3 reads CASSLQVTSGAYEQYF. CDR3 DNA: TGTGCCAGCAGTTTACAAGTGACTAGCGGGGCCTACGAGCAGTACTTC.

The J gene is TRBJ1-2, the V gene TRBV5-1; TRBD1 aligns across 7 bases. Germline V lookup: CDR1 SGHRS, CDR2 YFSETQ. V lost 9 bases and J lost 6; bases outside the gene matches: 14. This CDR3 comprises 14 residues. The CDR3 reads CAISAEGTADGYTF. CDR3 sequence (DNA): TGCGCCATCAGTGCCGAAGGGACAGCGGATGGCTACACCTTC.

V gene TRBV2 combines with J gene TRBJ1-5; D call uncertain. CDR3 length: 14 residues. The V end lost 3 bases, the J end lost 0 bases, and 6 bases lay between the germline ends. The V gene's germline CDR1 is SNHLY and CDR2 FYNNEI. The CDR3 DNA reads as TGTGCCAGCAGTGAGTCTTATAGCAATCAGCCCCAGCATTTT. This encodes CASSESYSNQPQHF. The whole variable domain, filled in from reference TRBV2 and TRBJ1-5, reads EPEVTQTPSHQVTQMGQEVILRCVPISNHLYFYWYRQILGQKVEFLVSFYNNEISEKSEIFDDQFSVERPDGSNFTLKIRSTKLEDSAMYFCASSESYSNQPQHFGDGTRLSIL.

The chain uses TRBV10-3 and TRBJ2-3; the D is unclear. The CDR3 extends over 13 amino acids. The germline CDR1 and CDR2 sequences are ENHRY and SYGVKD. The ends were cut back, 6 bases at V and 6 bases at J, with 13 bases in the middle. As DNA, the CDR3 is TGTGCCATCAGCCGACAACCGCAGGATACGCAGTATTTT. Translation gives CAISRQPQDTQYF.

A single count supports this clone. The chain is built from TRBV5-1 and TRBJ1-2; possibly TRBD1 for D (6 bases). This CDR3 spans 15 amino acids. Germline loops: CDR1 SGHRS, CDR2 YFSETQ. V lost 4 bases and J 4 bases, leaving 17 bases between the germline ends. The DNA of the CDR3 is TGCGCCAGCAGCCCTGACACCCAGGGGCGCTATGGCTACACCTTC. Protein: CASSPDTQGRYGYTF.

J is TRBJ2-3 and V is TRBV6-1; TRBD1 matches at 9 bases. Germline CDR1 MNHNS, CDR2 SASEGT. The length of the CDR3 is 15 residues. Trimming cost V 4 bases and J 4 bases; bases outside gene matches: 6. CDR3 loop: CASSATTGGPDTQYF. The CDR3 region has the DNA TGTGCCAGCAGTGCTACCACAGGGGGCCCAGATACGCAGTATTTT.

This clone was seen once. This sequence joins TRBV2 and TRBJ1-5, with a tentative D call TRBD1 (5 bases). The CDR3 extends over 15 amino acids. Germline V gives CDR1 SNHLY, CDR2 FYNNEI. The germline V and J ends were trimmed by 7 bases and 8 bases, with 21 bases remaining between them. The CDR3 reads CASTNRVLKGEPQHF. The CDR3 DNA is TGTGCCAGCACTAACCGGGTTCTAAAAGGGGAGCCCCAGCATTTT.

The V call is TRBV19, the J call TRBJ1-1, with a possible D match to TRBD1 (5 bases). In germline, CDR1 is LNHDA, CDR2 SQIVND (reference sequence). V lost 4 bases, J lost 0 bases, and 12 bases lay in between. There are 15 residues in the CDR3. DNA of the CDR3: TGTGCCAGTAGTACCGAGCAGGGTTTGAACACTGAAGCTTTCTTT. Amino acids: CASSTEQGLNTEAFF.

The V call is TRBV28, the J call TRBJ1-5; possibly TRBD1 for D (5 bases). The CDR3 runs to 11 residues. The V and J ends lost 5 bases and 13 bases respectively, with 12 bases between them. Germline CDR1 and CDR2: MDHEN and SYDVKM. The CDR3 reads CASSLDNTQHF. The CDR3 region has the DNA TGTGCCAGCAGTCTGGACAACACTCAGCATTTT.

This rearrangement joins TRBV30 to TRBJ1-1; tentatively, D is TRBD1 (5 bases). V lost 3 bases to trimming and J lost 2 bases, with 13 bases between them. The germline gives CDR1 GTSNPN, CDR2 SVGIG (reference sequence). CDR3 length: 14 amino acids. The CDR3 reads CAWSRGDGNTEAFF. The CDR3 DNA reads TGTGCCTGGAGCCGGGGGGATGGTAACACTGAAGCTTTCTTT.

The V and J genes are TRBV25-1 and TRBJ2-1; possible D gene TRBD1, 5 bases. The V end lost 8 bases, the J end lost 5 bases, and 13 bases lay between the germline ends. Germline V CDR1 and CDR2: MGHDK, SYGVNS. This CDR3 has 13 amino acids. The CDR3 spells CASQGYYHNEQFF. In DNA form, the CDR3 reads TGTGCCAGCCAGGGATATTACCACAATGAGCAGTTCTTC.

The chain joins TRBV11-2 to TRBJ2-7, with 12 bases fitting TRBD2. Germline assignment: CDR1 SGHAT and CDR2 FQNNGV. CDR3 length: 17 amino acids. After removal of 1 base from V and 3 bases from J, the junction contained 7 bases not matched to a gene. The DNA for the CDR3 is TGTGCCAGCAGCTTAGTCCCTCCACTAGCGGGAGGCTACGAGCAGTACTTC. Protein: CASSLVPPLAGGYEQYF. Full variable domain (rest looked up from reference TRBV11-2 and TRBJ2-7): EAGVAQSPRYKIIEKRQSVAFWCNPISGHATLYWYQQILGQGPKLLIQFQNNGVVDDSQLPKDRFSAERLKGVDSTLKIQPAKLEDSAVYLCASSLVPPLAGGYEQYFGPGTRLTVT.

The J gene is TRBJ1-3, the V gene TRBV18; D might be TRBD1 (5 bases). Trimming took 4 bases from V and 2 from J, leaving 15 bases between them. This CDR3 spans 16 amino acids. Germline values: CDR1 KGHSH, CDR2 LQKENI. The CDR3 protein is CASSLRTPSAGNTIYF. CDR3 coding DNA: TGTGCCAGCTCACTTCGGACACCTTCTGCTGGAAACACCATATATTTT.

This chain uses TRBV28 with TRBJ2-7; TRBD1 aligns across 7 bases. This CDR3 contains 14 residues. V shed 5 bases, J shed 3 bases, and the junction held 7 bases outside the gene matches. Germline lookup yields CDR1 MDHEN and CDR2 SYDVKM. The CDR3 loop reads CASSIGGEFYEQYF. CDR3 in DNA: TGTGCCAGCAGTATAGGGGGCGAATTCTACGAGCAGTACTTC.

V gene TRBV30 combines with J gene TRBJ2-1; TRBD1 is a possible D gene (6 bases). The CDR3 is made up of 18 amino acids. V was shortened by 5 bases and J by 4 bases, with 27 bases between the two germline ends. CDR1 and CDR2 from the germline V gene are GTSNPN and SVGIG (reference sequence). The chain's CDR3 is CAWGRLGAPATLYNEQFF. CDR3 nucleotide sequence: TGTGCCTGGGGTAGATTGGGGGCGCCGGCCACCTTATACAATGAGCAGTTCTTC.

The chain carries TRBV4-1 and TRBJ1-3, with D hard to call. This CDR3 is 17 amino acids long. V was pared by 2 bases and J by 1 base, with 15 bases between. Germline lookup yields CDR1 MGHRA and CDR2 YSYEKL. The DNA of the CDR3 is TGCGCCAGCAGCCAAACAAGGAGGGAGTATTCTGGAAACACCATATATTTT. Its protein is CASSQTRREYSGNTIYF.

The V call is TRBV6-4, the J call TRBJ1-1; no definite D call. Germline V gene sequence: CDR1 MRHNA, CDR2 SNTAGT. The CDR3 consists of 13 residues. Trimming removed 5 bases at V and 12 bases at J, with 19 bases between. This chain's CDR3 is CASSFNVQTPSFF. CDR3 coding DNA: TGTGCCAGCAGTTTTAACGTACAAACCCCCTCTTTCTTT.

The chain recombines TRBV10-3 with TRBJ2-3; 14 bases fit TRBD2. The junction had 6 bases not matched to a gene; V was cut back by 2 bases and J by 8 bases. The CDR3 is 16 amino acids. Germline-derived CDR1 and CDR2 are ENHRY and SYGVKD. This CDR3 is CAISEPGLAGDTTQYF. In DNA, the CDR3 is TGTGCCATCAGTGAGCCGGGACTAGCGGGGGACACTACGCAGTATTTT.

The genes are TRBV30 and TRBJ1-5; 7 nucleotides align to TRBD1. The CDR3 extends over 14 amino acids. The germline gives CDR1 GTSNPN, CDR2 SVGIG (reference sequence). V lost 1 base to trimming and J lost 3 bases; unmatched junction nucleotides: 3. CDR3 nucleotide sequence: TGTGCCTGGAGTGGACAGGGAGACAATCAGCCCCAGCATTTT. Protein: CAWSGQGDNQPQHF.